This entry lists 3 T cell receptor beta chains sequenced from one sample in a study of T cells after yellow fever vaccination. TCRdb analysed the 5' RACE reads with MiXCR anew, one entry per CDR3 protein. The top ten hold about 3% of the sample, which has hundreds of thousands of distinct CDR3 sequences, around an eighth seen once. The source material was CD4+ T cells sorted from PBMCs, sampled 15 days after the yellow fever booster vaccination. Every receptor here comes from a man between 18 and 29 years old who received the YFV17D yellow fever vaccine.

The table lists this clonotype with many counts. CDR3 protein: CASSPQGGSGEQYF. The CDR3 bases are TGCGCCAGCAGCCCGCAGGGGGGGTCTGGCGAGCAGTACTTC. The V call is TRBV4-3, the J call TRBJ2-7; D could derive from TRBD1 or TRBD2 (7 bases each). Germline V CDR1 and CDR2: LGHNA, YSLEER. Between the trimmed V and J ends, which lost 4 bases and 6 bases, there was a span of 16 bases. The CDR3 has 14 residues.

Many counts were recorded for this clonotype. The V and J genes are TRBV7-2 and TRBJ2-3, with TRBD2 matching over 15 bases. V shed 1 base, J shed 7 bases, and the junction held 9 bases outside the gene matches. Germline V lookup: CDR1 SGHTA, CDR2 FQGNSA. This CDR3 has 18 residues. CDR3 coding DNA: TGTGCCAGCAGCTTAGAAGGGACTAGCGGGAGGAACATTAATACGCAGTATTTT. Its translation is CASSLEGTSGRNINTQYF.

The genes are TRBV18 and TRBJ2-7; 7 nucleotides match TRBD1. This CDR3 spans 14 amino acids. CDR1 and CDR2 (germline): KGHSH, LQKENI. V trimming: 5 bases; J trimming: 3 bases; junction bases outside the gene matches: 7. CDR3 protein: CASSTGQQDYEQYF. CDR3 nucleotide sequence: TGTGCCAGCTCAACGGGACAGCAAGACTACGAGCAGTACTTC.